The 25 T cell receptor beta chains listed next were all sequenced from one sample in a study of OX40 agonist ivuxolimab in advanced cancers. The method was immunoSEQ multiplex PCR; TCRdb's version includes in-frame clones alone and lacks a portion of them. The sample records tens of thousands of clones, 80% to 90% being singletons. Sequences were derived from CD4+ or CD8+ T cells sorted from blood, sampled in a trial of the OX40 agonist ivuxolimab. Every receptor here comes from an adult with an advanced solid tumor such as melanoma, head and neck, liver or kidney cancer.

The chain recombines TRBV9 with TRBJ2-3; tentatively, D is TRBD2 (6 bases). Germline loops: CDR1 SGDLS, CDR2 YYNGEE. Deletions cut 3 bases from V and 2 bases from J, with 16 bases between. This CDR3 region has 16 residues. CDR3 amino acids: CASSARTAGLTDTQYF. The CDR3 bases are TGTGCCAGCAGCGCTCGAACAGCGGGTCTCACAGATACGCAGTATTTT.

This chain uses TRBV7-8 with TRBJ1-2; 8 bases line up with TRBD1. V lost 1 base and J lost 6; bases outside the gene matches: 4. This CDR3 spans 14 amino acids. Per germline, CDR1 SGHVS and CDR2 FQNEAQ. CDR3 nucleotides: TGTGCCAGCAGCTTAGAGGCAGGGGGCCATGGCTACACCTTC. It is translated as CASSLEAGGHGYTF.

This clone has more than one count but fewer than ten. This chain connects TRBV27 to TRBJ1-2; TRBD1 is a possible D gene (6 bases). Trimming cost V 2 bases and J 4 bases, with 11 bases left between them. Germline V gives CDR1 MNHEY, CDR2 SMNVEV (reference sequence). This CDR3 spans 14 amino acids. The CDR3 is CASSLVLGGYGYTF. The DNA for the CDR3 is TGTGCCAGCAGTTTAGTTTTAGGGGGCTATGGCTACACCTTC.

Comments on this clone: The same CDR3 also results from other DNA sequences found in this sample. The chain links TRBV9 to TRBJ2-5; 7 bases are a match to TRBD2. Germline V gene sequence: CDR1 SGDLS, CDR2 YYNGEE. The CDR3 has 14 residues. V lost 4 bases to trimming and J lost 5 bases; unmatched junction nucleotides: 8. The CDR3 nucleotides read TGTGCCAGCAGCTCCCGGGGGGAAGGGGAGACCCAGTACTTC. Amino acids: CASSSRGEGETQYF.

The chain carries TRBV27 and TRBJ1-2, with no clear D. The CDR3 totals 15 residues. V lost 2 bases, J lost 3 bases, and 13 bases lay in between. The V gene's germline CDR1 is MNHEY and CDR2 SMNVEV (reference sequence). The CDR3, as DNA: TGTGCCAGCAGTTTAGGAGGCGGGTATGACTATGGCTACACCTTC. Translating gives CASSLGGGYDYGYTF.

In its sample, this clone was seen a few times. V is TRBV7-9 and J is TRBJ2-5; no clear D gene. V gave up 1 base and J gave up 5 bases, with 8 bases separating them. Germline V gene lookup returns CDR1 SEHNR and CDR2 FQNEAQ (reference sequence). There are 13 residues in the CDR3. CDR3 sequence (DNA): TGTGCCAGCAGCTTAGATCTGGGGGAGACCCAGTACTTC. Translated, it gives CASSLDLGETQYF.

The chain has TRBV29-1 and TRBJ2-7; no reliable D call. Trimming cost V 6 bases and J 3 bases, with 6 bases left between them. The germline gives CDR1 SQVTM, CDR2 ANQGSEA. The CDR3 spans 10 residues. CDR3 DNA: TGCAGCGTACCAGACTACGAGCAGTACTTC. It codes for CSVPDYEQYF.

J is TRBJ2-7 and V is TRBV30; 9 positions agree with TRBD1. Trimming removed 0 bases from V and 5 bases from J; junction bases left unmatched: 8. CDR1 is GTSNPN and CDR2 is SVGIG in the germline V gene (reference sequence). This CDR3 has 15 residues. The CDR3 DNA reads TGTGCCTGGAGTGTACGCGGGACAGGGAGCCACGAGCAGTACTTC. Its protein product is CAWSVRGTGSHEQYF.

This chain connects TRBV5-8 to TRBJ2-7; 7 bases align to TRBD1. This CDR3 region has 15 residues. After removal of 0 bases from V and 4 bases from J, the junction contained 7 bases not matched to a gene. Germline assignment: CDR1 SGHTS and CDR2 YDEGEE. In DNA, the CDR3 is TGTGCCAGCAGCTTGGCATCCGGGACAGTTTACGAGCAGTACTTC. Translated: CASSLASGTVYEQYF.

This clone was observed a single time. The genes are TRBV7-8 and TRBJ1-4; 9 bases fit TRBD1. The CDR3 length is 15 residues. CDR1 is SGHVS and CDR2 is FQNEAQ in the germline V gene. The J segment lost 7 bases and the V segment lost 5 bases, leaving 8 bases of the junction unmatched. The CDR3 sequence is CASSLTGGVGEKLFF. The CDR3 region has the DNA TGTGCCAGCAGCCTAACAGGGGGCGTCGGTGAAAAACTGTTTTTT.

The chain joins TRBV7-6 to TRBJ1-5; D call uncertain. The CDR3 covers 15 residues. Trimming left V 4 bases short and J 6 bases short, with 16 bases between. Germline CDR1 reads SGHVS; CDR2 reads FNYEAQ. The CDR3 loop reads CASSSEAGVGQPQHF. The CDR3, as DNA: TGTGCCAGCAGCTCAGAGGCTGGGGTGGGTCAGCCCCAGCATTTT. The complete variable domain, with remaining parts taken from reference TRBV7-6 and TRBJ1-5, reads GAGVSQSPRYKVTKRGQDVALRCDPISGHVSLYWYRQALGQGPEFLTYFNYEAQQDKSGLPNDRFSAERPEGSISTLTIQRTEQRDSAMYRCASSSEAGVGQPQHFGDGTRLSIL.

The rearrangement joins TRBV28 to TRBJ2-7, with D uncertain. The germline CDR1 and CDR2 sequences are MDHEN and SYDVKM. Trimming left V 1 base short and J 0 bases short, with 7 bases between. The CDR3 loop spans 14 amino acids. CDR3 bases: TGTGCCAGCAGTTTATTGTCCAGCTCCTACGAGCAGTACTTC. This sequence encodes CASSLLSSSYEQYF.

The chain is built from TRBV7-7 and TRBJ1-3; D is possibly TRBD1 (6 bases). V lost 5 bases, J lost 3 bases, and 23 bases lay in between. This CDR3 is built from 18 residues. CDR1 and CDR2 from the germline V gene are SSHAT and FNYEAQ (reference sequence). CDR3 amino acids: CASSPNVVAGEHGNTIYF. In DNA, the CDR3 is TGTGCCAGCAGCCCAAACGTGGTGGCAGGGGAACATGGAAACACCATATATTTT.

This clone was recorded a few times. The chain links TRBV19 to TRBJ1-1; D is ambiguous. Looked up from germline, CDR1 is LNHDA and CDR2 is SQIVND (reference sequence). Trimming took off 5 bases at V and 0 bases at J, with 16 bases between the two ends. This CDR3 is built from 16 residues. CDR3 sequence reads: CASSVWAGDMNTEAFF. The CDR3 coding sequence is TGTGCCAGTAGTGTCTGGGCAGGAGACATGAACACTGAAGCTTTCTTT.

The chain carries TRBV4-1 and TRBJ2-7; 7 bases are shared with TRBD2. V lost 1 base, J lost 2 bases, and 2 bases stayed unmatched. The CDR3 covers 14 residues. Germline lookup yields CDR1 MGHRA and CDR2 YSYEKL. The CDR3 nucleotides are TGCGCCAGCAGCCAAGCGGGAGGAACCTACGAGCAGTACTTC. Its translation: CASSQAGGTYEQYF.

As DNA, the CDR3 is TGTGCCAGCAGCTTCCGGGGGCGGGGAGAGCAGTACTTC. Encoded protein: CASSFRGRGEQYF. The chain joins TRBV5-4 to TRBJ2-7; the D gene could be TRBD1 or TRBD2 (6 bases each). V lost 2 bases to trimming and J lost 7 bases, with 13 bases between them. Looked up from germline, CDR1 is SGHNT and CDR2 is YYREEE (reference sequence). This CDR3 has 13 amino acids.

The V gene is TRBV27, the J gene TRBJ1-2; a weak D match, TRBD1 (5 bases). V gave up 4 bases and J gave up 3 bases, with 9 bases separating them. The CDR3 consists of 13 residues. The germline CDR1 and CDR2 sequences are MNHEY and SMNVEV (reference sequence). CDR3 sequence (DNA): TGTGCCAGCAGTTCAGGGTTTTACTATGGCTACACCTTC. It encodes CASSSGFYYGYTF.

The chain joins TRBV18 to TRBJ2-1, with 12 bases identical to TRBD2. The V and J ends lost 0 bases and 6 bases, in that order; junction bases with no gene match: 0. CDR1 KGHSH and CDR2 LQKENI come from the germline V gene. The CDR3 consists of 15 residues. Here the CDR3 reads CASSPPLAGGNEQFF. The CDR3 nucleotides read TGTGCCAGCTCACCACCACTAGCGGGGGGCAATGAGCAGTTCTTC.

The chain joins TRBV4-2 to TRBJ1-1; perhaps TRBD1 as D (5 bases). Trimming pared 6 bases from V and 3 bases from J, leaving 11 bases between. This CDR3 spans 13 amino acids. Per the germline V gene, CDR1 is LGHNA and CDR2 is YNFKEQ. The CDR3 coding sequence is TGTGCCAGCAGAAATCAGGGTGACACTGAAGCTTTCTTT. It encodes CASRNQGDTEAFF.

This rearrangement joins TRBV7-9 to TRBJ2-3; no clear D gene. The CDR3 is made up of 16 amino acids. V was clipped by 6 bases and J by 3 bases, with 19 bases between them. The germline gives CDR1 SEHNR, CDR2 FQNEAQ (reference sequence). The CDR3 loop is CASRDPRLRATDTQYF. Here the CDR3 DNA reads TGTGCCAGCAGAGATCCCCGGTTAAGGGCGACAGATACGCAGTATTTT.

This chain links TRBV9 with TRBJ1-4, with D unresolved. This CDR3 comprises 15 residues. CDR1 is SGDLS and CDR2 is YYNGEE in the germline V gene. V gave up 0 bases and J gave up 8 bases, with 14 bases separating them. The CDR3 sequence is CASSVDGSDWEKLFF. The CDR3 bases are TGTGCCAGCAGCGTAGATGGCAGCGACTGGGAAAAACTGTTTTTT. The whole variable domain, remainder taken from reference TRBV9 and TRBJ1-4, is DSGVTQTPKHLITATGQRVTLRCSPRSGDLSVYWYQQSLDQGLQFLIQYYNGEERAKGNILERFSAQQFPDLHSELNLSSLELGDSALYFCASSVDGSDWEKLFFGSGTQLSVL.

The rearrangement uses TRBV9 and TRBJ2-7; no clear D. With 0 bases removed from V and 6 bases from J, the gap between germline ends came to 10 bases. The CDR3 runs to 13 residues. CDR1 SGDLS and CDR2 YYNGEE come from the germline V gene. The CDR3 reads CASSVGIGSEQYF. The DNA for the CDR3 is TGTGCCAGCAGCGTAGGGATAGGAAGCGAGCAGTACTTC.

This clone has more than one count but fewer than ten. In nucleotides, the CDR3 is TGCGCCAGCAGCTTGGCGGTCCAAGCCACTAATACGCAGTATTTT. It codes for CASSLAVQATNTQYF. The rearrangement links TRBV5-1 to TRBJ2-3; D is unclear. The CDR3 loop spans 15 amino acids. V lost 0 bases, J lost 7 bases, and 15 bases lay in between. Germline-derived CDR1 and CDR2 are SGHRS and YFSETQ.

V and J are TRBV28 and TRBJ2-7, with 8 bases aligning to TRBD1. J lost 0 bases, V lost 6 bases, and 10 bases had no gene match. CDR3 length: 16 amino acids. Germline CDR1 and CDR2: MDHEN and SYDVKM. In DNA form, the CDR3 reads TGTGCCAGCAGACAACGACAGGGGCATCCCTCCTACGAGCAGTACTTC. Protein product: CASRQRQGHPSYEQYF.

V and J are TRBV19 and TRBJ2-1, with D perhaps assigned TRBD1 or TRBD2 (5 bases each). V lost 0 bases to trimming and J lost 6 bases, with 18 bases between them. The germline gives CDR1 LNHDA, CDR2 SQIVND (reference sequence). There are 17 residues in the CDR3. The CDR3 sequence: CASSIDLGPRDGNEQFF. The CDR3 coding sequence is TGTGCCAGTAGTATAGATCTAGGACCCCGGGACGGCAATGAGCAGTTCTTC. The variable domain in full, with the rest retrieved from reference TRBV19 and TRBJ2-1, is DGGITQSPKYLFRKEGQNVTLSCEQNLNHDAMYWYRQDPGQGLRLIYYSQIVNDFQKGDIAEGYSVSREKKESFPLTVTSAQKNPTAFYLCASSIDLGPRDGNEQFFGPGTRLTVL.